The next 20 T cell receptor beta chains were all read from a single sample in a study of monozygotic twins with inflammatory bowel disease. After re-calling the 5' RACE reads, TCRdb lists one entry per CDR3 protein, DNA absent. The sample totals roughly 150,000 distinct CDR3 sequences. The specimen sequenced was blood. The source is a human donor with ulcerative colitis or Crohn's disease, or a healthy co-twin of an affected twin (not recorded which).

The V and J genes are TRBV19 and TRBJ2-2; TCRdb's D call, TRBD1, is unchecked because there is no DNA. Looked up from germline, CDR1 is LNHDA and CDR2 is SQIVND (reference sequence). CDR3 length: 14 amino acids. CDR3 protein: CASARGVSAGELFF.

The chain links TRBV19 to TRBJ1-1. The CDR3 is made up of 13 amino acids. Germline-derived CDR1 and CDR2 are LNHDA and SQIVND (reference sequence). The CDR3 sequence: CASSILSGREAFF.

The CDR3 reads CASSLAASGGGEQFF. The J gene is TRBJ2-1, the V gene TRBV7-6. This CDR3 spans 15 amino acids. Germline values: CDR1 SGHVS, CDR2 FNYEAQ.

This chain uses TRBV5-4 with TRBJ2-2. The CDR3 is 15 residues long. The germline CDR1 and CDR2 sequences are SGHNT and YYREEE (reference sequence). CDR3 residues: CASRSDGPNTGELFF.

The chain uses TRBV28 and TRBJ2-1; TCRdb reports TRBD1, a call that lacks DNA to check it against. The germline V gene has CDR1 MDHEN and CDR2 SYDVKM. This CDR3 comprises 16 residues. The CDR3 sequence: CASSLSPPPGDNEQFF. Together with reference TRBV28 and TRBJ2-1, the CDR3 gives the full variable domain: DVKVTQSSRYLVKRTGEKVFLECVQDMDHENMFWYRQDPGLGLRLIYFSYDVKMKEKGDIPEGYSVSREKKERFSLILESASTNQTSMYLCASSLSPPPGDNEQFFGPGTRLTVL.

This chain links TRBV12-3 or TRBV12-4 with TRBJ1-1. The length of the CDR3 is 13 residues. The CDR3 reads CASSLKANTEAFF.

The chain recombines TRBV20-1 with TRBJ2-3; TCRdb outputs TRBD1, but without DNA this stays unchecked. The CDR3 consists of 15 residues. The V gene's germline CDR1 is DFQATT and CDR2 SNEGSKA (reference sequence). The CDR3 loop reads CSASPPQRSTDTQYF.

The CDR3 is CASSLGASQTWVPEQFF. The rearrangement joins TRBV19 to TRBJ2-1; TCRdb designates TRBD1, a call that cannot be tested without DNA. Germline V gene sequence: CDR1 LNHDA, CDR2 SQIVND (reference sequence). The CDR3 is 17 amino acids.

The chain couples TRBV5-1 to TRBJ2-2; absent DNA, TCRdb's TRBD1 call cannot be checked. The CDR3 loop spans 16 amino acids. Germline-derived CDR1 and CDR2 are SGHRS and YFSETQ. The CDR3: CASSVDGTVGTGELFF. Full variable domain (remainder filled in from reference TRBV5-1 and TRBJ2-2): KAGVTQTPRYLIKTRGQQVTLSCSPISGHRSVSWYQQTPGQGLQFLFEYFSETQRNKGNFPGRFSGRQFSNSRSEMNVSTLELGDSALYLCASSVDGTVGTGELFFGEGSRLTVL.

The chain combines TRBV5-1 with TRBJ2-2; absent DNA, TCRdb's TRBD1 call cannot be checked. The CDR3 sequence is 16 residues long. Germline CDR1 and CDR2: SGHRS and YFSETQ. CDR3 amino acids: CASSLNRGTNTGELFF.

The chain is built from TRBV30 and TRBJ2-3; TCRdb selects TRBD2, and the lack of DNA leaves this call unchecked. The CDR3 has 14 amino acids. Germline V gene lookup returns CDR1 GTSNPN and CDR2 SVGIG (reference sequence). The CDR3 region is CAEGLAGGTDTQYF.

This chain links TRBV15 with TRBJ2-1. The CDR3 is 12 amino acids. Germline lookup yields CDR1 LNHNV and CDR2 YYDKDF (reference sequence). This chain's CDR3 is CATSRRVREQFF.

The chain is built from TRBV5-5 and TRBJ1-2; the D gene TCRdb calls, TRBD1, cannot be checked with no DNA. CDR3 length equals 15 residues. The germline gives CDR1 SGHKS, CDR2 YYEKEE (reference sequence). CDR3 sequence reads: CASSPGTGGPGGYTF.

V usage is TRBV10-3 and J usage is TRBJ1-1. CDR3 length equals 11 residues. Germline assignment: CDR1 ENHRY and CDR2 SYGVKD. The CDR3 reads CAISESGEAFF.

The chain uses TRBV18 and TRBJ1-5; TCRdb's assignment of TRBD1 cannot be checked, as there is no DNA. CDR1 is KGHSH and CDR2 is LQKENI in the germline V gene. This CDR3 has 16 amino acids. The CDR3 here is CASSGGRRGGNQPQHF.

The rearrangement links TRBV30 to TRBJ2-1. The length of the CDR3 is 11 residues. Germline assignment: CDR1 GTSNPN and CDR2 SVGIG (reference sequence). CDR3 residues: CAWSVQNEQFF.

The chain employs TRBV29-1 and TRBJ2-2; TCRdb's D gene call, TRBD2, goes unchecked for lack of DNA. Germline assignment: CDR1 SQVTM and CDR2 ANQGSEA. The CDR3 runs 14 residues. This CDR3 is CSVSPSGPTGELFF.

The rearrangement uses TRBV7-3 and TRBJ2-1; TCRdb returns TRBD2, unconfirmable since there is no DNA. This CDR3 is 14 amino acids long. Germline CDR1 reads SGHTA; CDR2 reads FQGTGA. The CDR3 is CASRHSGSYNEQFF.

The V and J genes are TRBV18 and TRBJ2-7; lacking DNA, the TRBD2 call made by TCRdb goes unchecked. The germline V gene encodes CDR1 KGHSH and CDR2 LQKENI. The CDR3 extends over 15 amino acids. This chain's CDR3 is CASSPRSSGVYEQYF.

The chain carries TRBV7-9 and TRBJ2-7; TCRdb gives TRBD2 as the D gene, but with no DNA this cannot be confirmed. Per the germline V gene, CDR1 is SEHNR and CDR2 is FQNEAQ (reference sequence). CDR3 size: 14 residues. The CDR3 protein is CASSFNSPTYEQYF. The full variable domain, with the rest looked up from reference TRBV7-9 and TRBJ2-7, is DTGVSQNPRHKITKRGQNVTFRCDPISEHNRLYWYRQTLGQGPEFLTYFQNEAQLEKSRLLSDRFSAERPKGSFSTLEIQRTEQGDSAMYLCASSFNSPTYEQYFGPGTRLTVT.